One and the same sample provided the 4 T cell receptor beta chains below, sequenced in a study of regulatory T cells in long-lasting Graves disease. Libraries of TCR beta came from iRepertoire HTBI primers plus Arm-PCR of CDR3 regions. TCRdb called the multiplex PCR reads again in MiXCR, with one record for every CDR3 protein. The sample lists 680,000 or so distinct CDR3 sequences, 16% occurring once. Noted time point: newly diagnosed GD, antithyroid drugs for less than 3 months. The TCR library was made from RNA that had been extracted from PBMCs in TRIzol. The sample was also reused in another study, on T cells in Graves' hyperthyroidism and ophthalmopathy.

Sequences were derived from peripheral blood mononuclear cells (PBMCs), sampled at new diagnosis, from a patient treated with antithyroid drugs. The receptor source for this set is a woman in her twenties or thirties with Graves disease.

As regards this clonotype: A far larger clone is just one base off, so this is likely a read error. The V and J genes are TRBV2 and TRBJ2-4, with a weak D call TRBD2 (6 bases). CDR3 size: 13 residues. Trimming took off 10 bases at V and 13 bases at J, with 23 bases between the two ends. The germline V gene has CDR1 SNHLY and CDR2 FYNNEI. CDR3 sequence reads: CAIKDLPGDEQYF. DNA for the CDR3: TGTGCCATTAAGGACCTCCCGGGGGATGAGCAGTACTTC.

This clonotype was seen only a few times. The rearrangement uses TRBV30 and TRBJ2-2; tentative D call: TRBD1 (6 bases). V was clipped by 7 bases and J by 7 bases, with 19 bases between them. Germline V gene sequence: CDR1 GTSNPN, CDR2 SVGIG (reference sequence). The CDR3 is made up of 14 amino acids. CDR3 in DNA: TGTGCCTACATACGGACAGCAGGTCGCGGGGAGCTGTTTTTT. This codes for CAYIRTAGRGELFF.

This clonotype was counted at least ten times. This sequence joins TRBV2 and TRBJ2-7, with 11 bases matching TRBD2. Germline V gene sequence: CDR1 SNHLY, CDR2 FYNNEI. This CDR3 region has 14 residues. Germline trimming cut 6 bases from V and 7 bases from J; bases unmatched to any gene: 8. The CDR3 nucleotides are TGTGCCAGCAGACCCACTAGCGGGAGTGGAGAGCAGTACTTC. It yields the protein CASRPTSGSGEQYF.

As regards this clonotype: This may be a read error: a much more frequent sequence differs by one nucleotide. This chain uses TRBV7-3 with TRBJ1-1; D may be TRBD1 (6 bases). V was trimmed by 4 bases and J by 3 bases, leaving 9 bases between them. CDR1 and CDR2 (germline): SGHTA, FQGTGA. The CDR3 is made up of 13 amino acids. CDR3 amino acids: CASSWTVDTEAFF. The CDR3 DNA follows: TGTGCCAGCAGCTGGACAGTAGACACTGAAGCTTTCTTT.